What follows describes a single T cell receptor (beta chain). What it binds is unknown. This specimen belongs to a study of T cell clonotyping in hematopoietic cell transplantation. Study observations and caveats: Higher Inverse Simpson Index values in graft donor and pretransplant recipient predicted broader posttransplant TCR diversity. Pathologically expanded recipient clonotypes increased progressively from day 30 to day 180 as diversity fell.

There are 14 residues in the CDR3. Germline CDR1 reads KGHSH; CDR2 reads LQKENI. The V and J ends lost 8 bases and 2 bases, in that order; junction bases with no gene match: 8. Time point of the sample: recipient sample about 28 days before transplant, after cytoreduction. Here immunoSEQ multiplex PCR was the method, and the copy in TCRdb shows in-frame clones only, minus some. The sample has roughly 24,000 clones; roughly 84% are singletons. The J gene is TRBJ2-7, the V gene TRBV18; 8 bases agree with TRBD1. Here the sequenced sample was peripheral blood mononuclear cells, taken before stem cell transplant. The receptor comes from a woman aged 60-70 years with acute myeloid leukemia. Some clones in this sample may be carry-over from other donors' samples. CDR3 nucleotide sequence: TGTGCCAGCCGCGGACAGGGAGAGACCTACGAGCAGTACTTC. Residues: CASRGQGETYEQYF.